This T cell receptor beta chain was sequenced during a study of T-cell memory formation after mild COVID-19. Overall study context: Clustering of TCRs was largely donor specific. Study-wide findings and caveats: Some clones that responded were present in memory (sampled pre-infection), which suggests cross-reactive memory joined. CD4+ contracting clones were found mainly in CM and EM, and CD8+ ones in EMRA.

This clonotype was observed a few times. Antigen specificity is unknown. TCR alpha and TCR beta cDNA libraries carrying sample barcodes and UMIs came from 5'RACE with constant-segment primers. TCRdb ran MiXCR on the 5' RACE reads and lists one entry per CDR3 protein. This table has some 440,000 distinct CDR3 sequences, 25% appearing once. The material sequenced was PBMCs or a T cell subset sorted from them (not recorded which). The receptor was isolated from an adult woman who had mild COVID-19 (a few samples of this study predate the infection). Cell type and time point are not known.

CDR3 protein: CASRNQVGHLYTGELFF. The CDR3 DNA follows: TGCGCCAGCAGGAACCAGGTGGGACACCTATACACCGGGGAGCTGTTTTTT. The rearrangement joins TRBV5-1 to TRBJ2-2, with D tentatively TRBD1 (6 bases). CDR3 size: 17 residues. With 5 bases removed from V and 3 bases from J, the gap between germline ends came to 20 bases. Germline CDR1 reads SGHRS; CDR2 reads YFSETQ.